This TCR beta chain came from a study of control samples from healthy donors and cancer patients. Generated by immunoSEQ multiplex PCR, the TCRdb table keeps only in-frame clones and is missing some. The table shows approximately 65,000 clones, with about nine tenths occurring only once. This clone has just a few counts. This CDR3 spans 15 amino acids. Trimming stripped 6 bases from V and 8 bases from J, with 19 bases between. Germline V gene lookup returns CDR1 MNHEY and CDR2 SVGAGI. Specimen: PBMCs. The receptor was isolated from a man aged 55 to 70 with lung cancer. The J gene is TRBJ1-4, the V gene TRBV6-5, with D unclear. The CDR3 loop reads CASRLATDPGEKLFF. CDR3 DNA sequence: TGTGCCAGCAGACTTGCGACGGATCCTGGGGAAAAACTGTTTTTT.